The T cell receptor beta chain under discussion was sequenced for a study of shared T cell receptors in the human thymus. The V gene's germline CDR1 is SGHNT and CDR2 YENEEA. Trimming removed 3 bases from V and 6 bases from J, with 11 bases in between. This CDR3 has 14 amino acids. Data came from immunoSEQ multiplex PCR; TCRdb stores just in-frame clones and leaves some out. The table shows 500,000 to 850,000 clones, with 70% to 90% occurring only once. This sample was also put to use in a study of human thymus T cells. That paper states: Resections obtained during corrective heart surgery supplied the thymus tissue. Repertoires from thymus and blood appeared to show biased V and J gene usage. In unrelated individuals, thymic repertoires overlapped highly, according to related research.

The source material was thymocytes. This receptor was identified in a boy younger than two with a congenital heart defect. The rearrangement links TRBV11-3 to TRBJ2-2; D may be TRBD1 (6 bases). CDR3 in DNA: TGTGCCAGCAGCTTCGGGACATCCCCCGGGGAGCTGTTTTTT. Its protein product is CASSFGTSPGELFF.